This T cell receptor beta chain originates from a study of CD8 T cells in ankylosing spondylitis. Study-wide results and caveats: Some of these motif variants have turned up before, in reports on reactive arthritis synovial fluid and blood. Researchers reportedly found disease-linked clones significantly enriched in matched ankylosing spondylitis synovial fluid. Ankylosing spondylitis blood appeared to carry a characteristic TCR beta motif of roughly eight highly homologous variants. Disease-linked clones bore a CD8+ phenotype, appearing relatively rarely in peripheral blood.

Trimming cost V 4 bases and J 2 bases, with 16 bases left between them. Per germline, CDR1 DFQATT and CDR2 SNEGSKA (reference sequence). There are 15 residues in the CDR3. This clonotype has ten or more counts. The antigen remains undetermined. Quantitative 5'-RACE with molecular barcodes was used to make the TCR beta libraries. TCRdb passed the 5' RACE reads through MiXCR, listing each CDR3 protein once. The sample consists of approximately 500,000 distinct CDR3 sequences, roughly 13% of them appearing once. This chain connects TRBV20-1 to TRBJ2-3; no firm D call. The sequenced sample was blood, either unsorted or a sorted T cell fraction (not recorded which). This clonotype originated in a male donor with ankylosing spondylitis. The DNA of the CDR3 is TGCAGTGCTAAGAATGCGGCTAGAGACACAGATACGCAGTATTTT. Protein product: CSAKNAARDTDTQYF.